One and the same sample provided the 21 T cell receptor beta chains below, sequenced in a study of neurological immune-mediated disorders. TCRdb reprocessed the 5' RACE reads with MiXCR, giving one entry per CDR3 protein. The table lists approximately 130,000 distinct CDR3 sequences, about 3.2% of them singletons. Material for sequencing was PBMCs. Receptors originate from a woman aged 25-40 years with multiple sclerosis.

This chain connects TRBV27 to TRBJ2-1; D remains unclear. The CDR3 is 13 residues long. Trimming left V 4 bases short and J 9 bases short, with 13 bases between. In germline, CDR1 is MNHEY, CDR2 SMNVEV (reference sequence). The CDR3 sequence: CASSSRWTGEQFF. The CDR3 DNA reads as TGTGCCAGCAGTTCCAGATGGACGGGTGAGCAGTTCTTC.

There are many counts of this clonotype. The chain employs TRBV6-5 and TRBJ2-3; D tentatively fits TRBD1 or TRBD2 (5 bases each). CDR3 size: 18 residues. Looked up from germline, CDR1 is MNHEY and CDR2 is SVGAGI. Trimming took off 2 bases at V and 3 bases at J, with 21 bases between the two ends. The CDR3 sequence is CASSYIRRPGPKTDTQYF. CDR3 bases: TGTGCCAGCAGTTACATAAGACGACCGGGACCAAAGACAGATACGCAGTATTTT.

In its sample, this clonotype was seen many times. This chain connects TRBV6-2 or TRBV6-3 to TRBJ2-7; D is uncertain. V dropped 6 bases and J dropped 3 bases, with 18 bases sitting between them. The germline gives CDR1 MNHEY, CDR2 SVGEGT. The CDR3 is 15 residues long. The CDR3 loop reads CASSPYLAAGYEQYF. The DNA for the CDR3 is TGTGCCAGCAGCCCGTACTTGGCGGCAGGCTACGAGCAGTACTTC.

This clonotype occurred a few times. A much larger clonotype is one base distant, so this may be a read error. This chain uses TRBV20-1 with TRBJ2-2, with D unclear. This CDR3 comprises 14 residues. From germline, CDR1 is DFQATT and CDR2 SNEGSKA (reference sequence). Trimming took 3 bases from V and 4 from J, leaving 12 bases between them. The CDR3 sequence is CSARILKGTGELFF. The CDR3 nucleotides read TGCAGTGCTAGGATCCTAAAGGGCACCGGGGAGCTGTTTTTT.

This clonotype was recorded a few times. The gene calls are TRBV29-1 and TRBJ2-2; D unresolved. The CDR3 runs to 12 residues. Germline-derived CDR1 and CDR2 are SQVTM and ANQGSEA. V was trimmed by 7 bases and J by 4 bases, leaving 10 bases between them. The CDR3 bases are TGCAGCGGCGGCGGTGGCACCGGGGAGCTGTTTTTT. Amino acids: CSGGGGTGELFF.

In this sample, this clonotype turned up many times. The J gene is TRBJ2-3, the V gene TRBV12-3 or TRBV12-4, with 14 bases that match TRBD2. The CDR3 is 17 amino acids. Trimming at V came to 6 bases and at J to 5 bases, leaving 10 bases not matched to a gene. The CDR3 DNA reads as TGTGCCAGCAGCCCCCGGGGACTAGCGGGGGTGAGAGATACGCAGTATTTT. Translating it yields CASSPRGLAGVRDTQYF.

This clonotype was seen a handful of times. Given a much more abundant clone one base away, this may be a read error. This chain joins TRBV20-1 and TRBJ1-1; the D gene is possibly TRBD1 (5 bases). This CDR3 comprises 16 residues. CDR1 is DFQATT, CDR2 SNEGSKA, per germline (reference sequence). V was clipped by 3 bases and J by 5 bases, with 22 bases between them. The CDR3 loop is CSARRFSGGRETEAFF. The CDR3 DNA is TGCAGTGCTAGGAGGTTCTCCGGGGGGAGGGAAACTGAAGCTTTCTTT.

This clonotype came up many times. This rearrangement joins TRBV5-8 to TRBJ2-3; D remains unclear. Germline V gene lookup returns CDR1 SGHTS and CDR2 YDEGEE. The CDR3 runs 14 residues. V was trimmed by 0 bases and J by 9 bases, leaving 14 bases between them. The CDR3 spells CASSLVNGPGTQYF. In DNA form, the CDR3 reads TGTGCCAGCAGCTTGGTGAACGGTCCCGGGACGCAGTATTTT.

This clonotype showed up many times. CDR3 loop: CASSPDSPSSLANYGYTF. CDR3 DNA: TGTGCCAGCTCACCCGACAGCCCGAGTAGCCTAGCTAACTATGGCTACACCTTC. J is TRBJ1-2 and V is TRBV18; possible D gene TRBD1, 5 bases. The CDR3 spans 18 residues. V lost 3 bases and J 0 bases, leaving 20 bases between the germline ends. Per the germline V gene, CDR1 is KGHSH and CDR2 is LQKENI.

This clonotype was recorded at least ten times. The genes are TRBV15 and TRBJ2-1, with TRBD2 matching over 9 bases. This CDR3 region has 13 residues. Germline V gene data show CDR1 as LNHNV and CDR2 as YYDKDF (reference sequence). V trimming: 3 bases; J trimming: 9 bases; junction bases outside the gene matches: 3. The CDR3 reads CATSRELAGEQFF. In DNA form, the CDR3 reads TGTGCCACCAGCAGGGAACTAGCGGGTGAGCAGTTCTTC.

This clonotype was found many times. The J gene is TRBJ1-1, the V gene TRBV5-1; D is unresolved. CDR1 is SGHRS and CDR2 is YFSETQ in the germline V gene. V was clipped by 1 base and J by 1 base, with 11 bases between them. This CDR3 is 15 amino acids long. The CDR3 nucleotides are TGCGCCAGCAGCTTGTATGAGGGATGGAACACTGAAGCTTTCTTT. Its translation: CASSLYEGWNTEAFF.

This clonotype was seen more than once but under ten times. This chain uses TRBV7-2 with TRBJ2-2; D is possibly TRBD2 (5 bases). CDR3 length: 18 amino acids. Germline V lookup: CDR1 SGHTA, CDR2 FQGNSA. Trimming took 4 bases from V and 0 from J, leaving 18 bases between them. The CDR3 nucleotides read TGTGCCAGCAGCTCCCGGGATTACAGATACGCGAACACCGGGGAGCTGTTTTTT. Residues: CASSSRDYRYANTGELFF.

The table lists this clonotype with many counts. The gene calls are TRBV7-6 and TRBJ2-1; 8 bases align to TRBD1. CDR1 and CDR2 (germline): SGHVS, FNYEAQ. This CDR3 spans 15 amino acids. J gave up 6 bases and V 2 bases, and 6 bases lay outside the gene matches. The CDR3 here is CASSLRDRGFNEQFF. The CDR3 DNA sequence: TGTGCCAGCAGCTTAAGAGACAGGGGATTCAATGAGCAGTTCTTC. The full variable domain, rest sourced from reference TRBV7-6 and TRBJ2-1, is GAGVSQSPRYKVTKRGQDVALRCDPISGHVSLYWYRQALGQGPEFLTYFNYEAQQDKSGLPNDRFSAERPEGSISTLTIQRTEQRDSAMYRCASSLRDRGFNEQFFGPGTRLTVL.

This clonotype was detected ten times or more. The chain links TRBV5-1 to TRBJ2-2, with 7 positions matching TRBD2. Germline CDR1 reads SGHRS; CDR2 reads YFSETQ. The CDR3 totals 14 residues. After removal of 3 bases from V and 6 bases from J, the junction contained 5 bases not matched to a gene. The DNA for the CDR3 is TGCGCCAGCAGCTGGGACTACCGATCCGGGGAGCTGTTTTTT. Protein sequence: CASSWDYRSGELFF. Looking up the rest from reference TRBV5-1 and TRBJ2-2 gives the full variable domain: KAGVTQTPRYLIKTRGQQVTLSCSPISGHRSVSWYQQTPGQGLQFLFEYFSETQRNKGNFPGRFSGRQFSNSRSEMNVSTLELGDSALYLCASSWDYRSGELFFGEGSRLTVL.

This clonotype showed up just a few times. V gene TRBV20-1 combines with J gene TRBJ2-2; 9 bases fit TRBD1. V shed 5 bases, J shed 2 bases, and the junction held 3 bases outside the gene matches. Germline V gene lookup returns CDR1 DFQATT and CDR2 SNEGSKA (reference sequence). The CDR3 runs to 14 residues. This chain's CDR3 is CSASDRGNTGELFF. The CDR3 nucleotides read TGCAGTGCTTCGGACAGGGGAAACACCGGGGAGCTGTTTTTT.

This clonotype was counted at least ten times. DNA of the CDR3: TGCGCCAGCAGCTTTTCGTCGCCCGAGGAGCCCCAGCATTTT. Amino acids: CASSFSSPEEPQHF. This rearrangement joins TRBV4-1 to TRBJ1-5; D is uncertain. V gave up 5 bases and J gave up 8 bases, with 16 bases separating them. Germline V gene lookup returns CDR1 MGHRA and CDR2 YSYEKL. The CDR3 consists of 14 residues.

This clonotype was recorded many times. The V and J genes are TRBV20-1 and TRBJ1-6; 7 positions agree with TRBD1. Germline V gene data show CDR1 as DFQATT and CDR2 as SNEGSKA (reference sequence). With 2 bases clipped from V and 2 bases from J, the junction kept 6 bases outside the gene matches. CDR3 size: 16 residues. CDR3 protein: CSARTPGTAYNSPLHF. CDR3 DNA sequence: TGCAGTGCTAGAACCCCCGGGACAGCCTATAATTCACCCCTCCACTTT.

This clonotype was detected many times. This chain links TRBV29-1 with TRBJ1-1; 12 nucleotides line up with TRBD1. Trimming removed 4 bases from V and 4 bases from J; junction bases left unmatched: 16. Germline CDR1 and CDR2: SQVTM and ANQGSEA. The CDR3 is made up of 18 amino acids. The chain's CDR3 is CSVVNMGTGQGAGTEAFF. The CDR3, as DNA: TGCAGCGTTGTGAATATGGGTACGGGACAGGGGGCGGGCACTGAAGCTTTCTTT.

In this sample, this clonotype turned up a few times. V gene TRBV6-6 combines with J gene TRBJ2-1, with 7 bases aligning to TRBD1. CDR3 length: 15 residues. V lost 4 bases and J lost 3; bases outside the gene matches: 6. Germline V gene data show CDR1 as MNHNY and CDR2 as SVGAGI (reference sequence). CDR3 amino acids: CASSSQRQGYNEQFF. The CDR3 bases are TGTGCCAGCAGTTCCCAGAGACAGGGCTACAATGAGCAGTTCTTC.

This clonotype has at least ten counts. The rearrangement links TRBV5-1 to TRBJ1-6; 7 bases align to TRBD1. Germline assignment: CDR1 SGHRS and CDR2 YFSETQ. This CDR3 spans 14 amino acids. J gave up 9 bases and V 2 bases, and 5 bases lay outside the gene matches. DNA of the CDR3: TGCGCCAGCAGCTTCCAAGACAGGGTTTCACCCCTCCACTTT. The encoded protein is CASSFQDRVSPLHF.

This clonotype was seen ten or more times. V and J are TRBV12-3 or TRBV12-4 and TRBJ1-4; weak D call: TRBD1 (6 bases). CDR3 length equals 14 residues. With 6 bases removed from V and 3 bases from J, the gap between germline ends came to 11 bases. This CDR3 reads CASRGGRANEKLFF. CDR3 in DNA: TGTGCCAGCAGAGGGGGGCGGGCTAATGAAAAACTGTTTTTT.